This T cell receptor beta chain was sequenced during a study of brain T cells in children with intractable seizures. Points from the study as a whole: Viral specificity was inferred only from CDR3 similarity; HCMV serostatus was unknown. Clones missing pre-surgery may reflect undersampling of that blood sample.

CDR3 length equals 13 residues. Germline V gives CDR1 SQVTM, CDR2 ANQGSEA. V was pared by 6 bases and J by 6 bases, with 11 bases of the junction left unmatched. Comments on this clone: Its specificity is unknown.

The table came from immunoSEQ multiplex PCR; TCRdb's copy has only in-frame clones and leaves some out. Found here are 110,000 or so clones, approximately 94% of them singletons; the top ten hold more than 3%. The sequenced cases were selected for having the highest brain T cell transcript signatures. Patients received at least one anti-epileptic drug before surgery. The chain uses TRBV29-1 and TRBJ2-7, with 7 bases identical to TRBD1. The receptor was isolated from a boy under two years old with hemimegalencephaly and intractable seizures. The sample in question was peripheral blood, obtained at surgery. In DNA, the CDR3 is TGCAGCGTAGCCGGGACAGCTCCCCTCGAGCAGTACTTC. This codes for CSVAGTAPLEQYF.